The rows below give T cell receptor beta chains drawn from one sample of a study of cytomegalovirus exposure and HLA in healthy donors. Produced via immunoSEQ multiplex PCR; TCRdb's table is partial and in-frame only. The data show some 99,000 clones, around two thirds seen once. Input material: PBMCs. Every receptor here comes from a male donor in good health and CMV-seronegative. CDR3s include the opening cysteine and the closing phenylalanine or tryptophan. The D gene is left open where the match is weak. Clone size, where shown, is once, few, many, or a class for clones that have expanded.

d_call clone_size j_call v_call cdr3_aa cdr3_nt
- once TRBJ1-5 TRBV27 CASRTRRGSNQPQHF TGTGCCAGCAGAACTCGCAGGGGCAGCAATCAGCCCCAGCATTTT
- - TRBJ2-4 TRBV6-5 CASNNRLAKNIQYF TGTGCCAGCAACAATAGACTAGCCAAAAACATTCAGTACTTC
- - TRBJ2-7 TRBV5-1 CASSSGQFFYEQYF TGCGCCAGCAGCTCAGGACAGTTTTTCTACGAGCAGTACTTC
TRBD2 - TRBJ2-1 TRBV6-5 CASSYQGLAGGFEQFF TGTGCCAGCAGTTACCAGGGACTAGCGGGAGGATTTGAGCAGTTCTTC
- - TRBJ1-4 TRBV27 CASKFRAGAWEKLFF TGTGCCAGCAAATTTCGCGCAGGGGCATGGGAAAAACTGTTTTTT
- - TRBJ1-3 TRBV30 CARSRRGTRGIGNTIYF TGTGCCCGGTCACGTCGTGGGACAAGGGGGATTGGAAACACCATATATTTT
TRBD2 - TRBJ2-1 TRBV9 CASSAGLAGFYNEQFF TGTGCCAGCAGCGCCGGACTAGCGGGGTTCTACAATGAGCAGTTCTTC
TRBD1 few TRBJ2-7 TRBV29-1 CSVDLGKTGDEQYF TGCAGCGTTGACTTGGGGAAAACAGGGGACGAGCAGTACTTC
- once TRBJ1-2 TRBV5-4 CASSLWGGNYGYTF TGTGCCAGCAGTCTCTGGGGGGGCAACTATGGCTACACCTTC
- few TRBJ1-3 TRBV27 CASRTDGSSGNTIYF TGTGCCAGCAGGACCGACGGGAGCTCTGGAAACACCATATATTTT
- few TRBJ2-1 TRBV6-1 CASSGPVEGVAYNEQFF TGTGCCAGCAGTGGCCCGGTTGAGGGAGTGGCCTACAATGAGCAGTTCTTC
- - TRBJ2-7 TRBV5-4 CASNQNSYEQYF TGTGCCAGCAACCAGAACTCCTACGAGCAGTACTTC
TRBD2 - TRBJ2-7 TRBV13 CASSFTSATYEQYF TGTGCCAGCAGCTTTACTAGCGCGACCTACGAGCAGTACTTC
TRBD2 - TRBJ2-1 TRBV28 CASSLSGGRLGDNEQFF TGTGCCAGCAGTTTATCGGGCGGGAGGCTTGGTGACAATGAGCAGTTCTTC
- - TRBJ2-3 TRBV10-3 CAISEPVDTQYF TGTGCCATCAGTGAGCCCGTGGATACGCAGTATTTT
TRBD2 - TRBJ2-1 TRBV7-9 CASSLGGLAGGIYNEQFF TGTGCCAGCAGCTTGGGGGGACTAGCGGGAGGGATCTACAATGAGCAGTTCTTC
- - TRBJ1-1 TRBV28 CACRGNTEAFF TGTGCTTGTCGGGGGAACACTGAAGCTTTCTTT
- few TRBJ2-3 TRBV19 CASSIGSAGILDTQYF TGTGCCAGTAGTATAGGATCTGCGGGAATATTGGATACGCAGTATTTT
- - TRBJ2-2 TRBV27 CASSLFLPLAANTGELFF TGTGCCAGCAGTTTATTCCTGCCACTAGCCGCCAACACCGGGGAGCTGTTTTTT
TRBD1 few TRBJ1-2 TRBV6-5 CASSYSDRGYGYTF TGTGCCAGCAGTTACTCGGACAGGGGTTATGGCTACACCTTC
TRBD1 - TRBJ1-2 TRBV30 CAWSTLTGVAYGYTF TGTGCCTGGAGTACCCTTACAGGGGTTGCTTATGGCTACACCTTC
TRBD2 - TRBJ2-1 TRBV29-1 CSVGGLAQTYNEQFF TGCAGCGTGGGGGGACTAGCGCAAACCTACAATGAGCAGTTCTTC
- - TRBJ2-5 TRBV5-1 CASSLVAGRYQETQYF TGCGCCAGCAGCTTGGTTGCGGGCAGGTACCAAGAGACCCAGTACTTC
TRBD2 few TRBJ2-3 TRBV7-9 CASSLAGGTDTQYF TGTGCCAGCAGCCTAGCGGGAGGCACAGATACGCAGTATTTT
- few TRBJ2-7 TRBV7-9 CASSRGGGEQYF TGTGCCAGCAGTCGGGGAGGAGGCGAGCAGTACTTC
TRBD2 - TRBJ2-1 TRBV5-3 CARSLEGLAGVNEQFF TGTGCCAGAAGCTTGGAGGGACTAGCGGGAGTGAATGAGCAGTTCTTC
TRBD1 - TRBJ1-5 TRBV6-1 CASSERTGAGNQPQHF TGTGCCAGCAGTGAACGGACAGGGGCAGGCAATCAGCCCCAGCATTTT
TRBD1 - TRBJ1-5 TRBV6-5 CASSYSGQGVQPQHF TGTGCCAGCAGTTACTCGGGACAGGGGGTACAGCCCCAGCATTTT
TRBD2 - TRBJ2-7 TRBV5-4 CASSLGLAGGISYEQYF TGTGCCAGCAGCTTGGGACTAGCGGGAGGGATCTCCTACGAGCAGTACTTC
TRBD1 - TRBJ2-7 TRBV10-3 CAISTGTGAYEQYF TGTGCCATCAGCACTGGGACAGGGGCCTACGAGCAGTACTTC
TRBD1 - TRBJ1-1 TRBV6-5 CASTPDTGVPEAFF TGTGCCAGCACCCCGGACACAGGGGTTCCTGAAGCTTTCTTT
- once TRBJ2-7 TRBV5-1 CASSFGRSYEQYF TGCGCCAGCAGTTTCGGTCGGTCCTACGAGCAGTACTTC
TRBD1 - TRBJ1-1 TRBV30 CAWGQGAGEAFF TGTGCCTGGGGGCAGGGGGCTGGTGAAGCTTTCTTT
- - TRBJ2-7 TRBV7-2 CASSLGVWAYEQYF TGTGCCAGCAGCTTAGGAGTGTGGGCTTACGAGCAGTACTTC
TRBD1 - TRBJ2-7 TRBV2 CASSSRGYEQYF TGTGCCAGCAGTAGCAGGGGGTACGAGCAGTACTTC
- - TRBJ2-1 TRBV11-3 CASSLRIAESYNEQFF TGTGCCAGCAGCCTCCGGATAGCGGAGTCCTACAATGAGCAGTTCTTC
TRBD2 - TRBJ2-1 TRBV5-1 CASSLVAGVSYNEQFF TGCGCCAGCAGCTTGGTGGCGGGAGTCTCCTACAATGAGCAGTTCTTC
- few TRBJ1-2 TRBV28 CASSPRGFLGGPISPNYGYTF TGTGCCAGCAGCCCGCGGGGGTTTTTGGGAGGGCCCATCTCTCCTAACTATGGCTACACCTTC
TRBD2 - TRBJ2-7 TRBV6-6 CASSYGLAEVSYEQYF TGTGCCAGCAGTTATGGGCTAGCGGAGGTCTCCTACGAGCAGTACTTC
TRBD2 - TRBJ2-7 TRBV19 CASTIMGLAGAGDSYEQYF TGTGCCAGTACCATCATGGGACTAGCGGGAGCTGGGGACTCCTACGAGCAGTACTTC
- - TRBJ1-1 TRBV5-1 CASSFGASNTEAFF TGCGCCAGCAGCTTCGGAGCCTCGAACACTGAAGCTTTCTTT
- - TRBJ2-3 TRBV5-1 CASSRSGAVEADTQYF TGCGCCAGCTCCCGATCTGGGGCGGTTGAGGCAGATACGCAGTATTTT
- - TRBJ2-2 TRBV29-1 CSVTLVATGELFF TGCAGCGTAACCCTGGTGGCCACCGGGGAGCTGTTTTTT
TRBD1 - TRBJ1-3 TRBV5-4 CASGTGRNTIYF TGTGCCAGTGGGACAGGTAGAAACACCATATATTTT
- - TRBJ2-5 TRBV7-7 CAAGGQYQETQYF TGTGCCGCAGGTGGACAGTACCAAGAGACCCAGTACTTC
TRBD1 - TRBJ2-2 TRBV18 CASSPRGTGNTGELFF TGTGCCAGCTCACCAAGAGGGACAGGGAACACCGGGGAGCTGTTTTTT
- - TRBJ2-5 TRBV5-1 CASSLSGSQETQYF TGCGCCAGCAGCTTGTCCGGGAGCCAAGAGACCCAGTACTTC
- - TRBJ2-4 TRBV7-6 CASSSTMKNIQYF TGTGCCAGCAGCTCGACTATGAAAAACATTCAGTACTTC
TRBD1 - TRBJ2-1 TRBV6-1 CASPGQGASTGQFF TGTGCCAGCCCGGGACAGGGGGCTTCAACCGGGCAGTTCTTC
- - TRBJ1-2 TRBV28 CASSSWAAGTELYGYTF TGTGCCAGCAGTTCTTGGGCGGCAGGGACTGAGCTCTATGGCTACACCTTC
- few TRBJ1-4 TRBV6-1 CASSPQSRGSEKLFF TGTGCCAGCAGTCCCCAAAGCAGGGGCTCTGAAAAACTGTTTTTT
TRBD1 - TRBJ1-1 TRBV5-1 CASSTDPGRGLTEAFF TGCGCCAGCAGCACCGACCCCGGGAGGGGGCTAACTGAAGCTTTCTTT
- - TRBJ2-3 TRBV27 CASSFWQADTQYF TGTGCCAGCAGTTTCTGGCAGGCGGATACGCAGTATTTT